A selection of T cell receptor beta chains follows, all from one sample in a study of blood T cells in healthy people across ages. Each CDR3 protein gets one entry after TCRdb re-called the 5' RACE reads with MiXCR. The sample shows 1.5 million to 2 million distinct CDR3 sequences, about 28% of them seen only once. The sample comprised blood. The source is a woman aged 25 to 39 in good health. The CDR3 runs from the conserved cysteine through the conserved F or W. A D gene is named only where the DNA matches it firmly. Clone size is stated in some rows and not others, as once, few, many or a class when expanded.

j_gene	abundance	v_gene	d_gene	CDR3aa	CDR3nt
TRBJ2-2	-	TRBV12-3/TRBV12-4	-	CASNLKGMLTGELFF	TGTGCCAGCAATTTAAAGGGGATGTTGACCGGGGAGCTGTTTTTT
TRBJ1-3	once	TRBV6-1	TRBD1	CASREDRVTGNTIYF	TGTGCCAGCAGGGAAGACAGGGTCACTGGAAACACCATATATTTT
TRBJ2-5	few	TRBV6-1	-	CASTRDQTYQETQYF	TGTGCCAGCACCCGGGACCAAACGTACCAAGAGACCCAGTACTTC
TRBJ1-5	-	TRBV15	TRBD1	CATSRRTGSNQPQHF	TGTGCCACCAGCCGTAGGACAGGGAGCAATCAGCCCCAGCATTTT
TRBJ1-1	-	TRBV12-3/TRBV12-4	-	CANSLGQGMNTEAFF	TGTGCCAACAGTTTAGGGCAGGGGATGAACACTGAAGCTTTCTTT
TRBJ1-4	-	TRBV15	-	CATSRDRSRLNEKLFF	TGTGCCACCAGCAGAGATCGATCCAGGCTTAATGAAAAACTGTTTTTT
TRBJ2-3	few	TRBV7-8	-	CASSLASSMPGTDTQYF	TGTGCCAGCAGCTTAGCCTCGTCCATGCCGGGCACAGATACGCAGTATTTT
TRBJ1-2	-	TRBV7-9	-	CASSLLNPPGGYTF	TGTGCCAGCAGCCTCCTAAACCCCCCAGGCGGCTACACCTTC
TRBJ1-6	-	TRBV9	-	CASSVATGKNSPLHF	TGTGCCAGCAGCGTAGCTACAGGGAAGAATTCACCCCTCCACTTT
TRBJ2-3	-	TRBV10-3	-	CATLYESERVDTQYF	TGTGCCACCCTCTACGAGTCAGAGCGGGTGGATACGCAGTATTTT